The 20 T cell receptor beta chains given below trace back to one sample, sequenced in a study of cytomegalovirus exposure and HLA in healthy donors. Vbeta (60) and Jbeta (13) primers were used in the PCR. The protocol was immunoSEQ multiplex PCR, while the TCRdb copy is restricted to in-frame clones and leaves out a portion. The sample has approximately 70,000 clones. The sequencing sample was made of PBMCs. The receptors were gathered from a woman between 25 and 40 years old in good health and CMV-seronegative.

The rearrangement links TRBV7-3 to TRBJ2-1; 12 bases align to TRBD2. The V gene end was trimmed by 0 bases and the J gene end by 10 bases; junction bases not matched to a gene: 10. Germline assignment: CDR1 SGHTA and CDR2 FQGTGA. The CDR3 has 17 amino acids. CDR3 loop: CASSLTPGASGGAEQFF. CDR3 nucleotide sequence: TGTGCCAGCAGCTTAACACCCGGGGCTAGCGGGGGGGCCGAGCAGTTCTTC.

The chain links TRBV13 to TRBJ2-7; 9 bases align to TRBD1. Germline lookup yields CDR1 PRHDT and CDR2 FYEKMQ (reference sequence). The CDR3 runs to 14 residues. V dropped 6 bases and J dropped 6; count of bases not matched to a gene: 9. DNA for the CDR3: TGTGCCAGCAGAAAAACAGGGGGCGTAGGCGAGCAGTACTTC. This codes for CASRKTGGVGEQYF.

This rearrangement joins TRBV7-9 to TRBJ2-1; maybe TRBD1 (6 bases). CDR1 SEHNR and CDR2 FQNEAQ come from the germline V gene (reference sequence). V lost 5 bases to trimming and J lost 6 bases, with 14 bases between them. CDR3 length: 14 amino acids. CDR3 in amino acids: CASSRPGHINEQFF. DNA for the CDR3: TGTGCCAGCAGCCGACCGGGACACATCAATGAGCAGTTCTTC.

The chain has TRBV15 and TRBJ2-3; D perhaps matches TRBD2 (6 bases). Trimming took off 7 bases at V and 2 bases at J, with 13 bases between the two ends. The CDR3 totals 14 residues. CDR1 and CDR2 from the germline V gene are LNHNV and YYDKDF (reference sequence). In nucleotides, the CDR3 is TGTGCCACCAAAGGCGGGGATTTCACAGATACGCAGTATTTT. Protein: CATKGGDFTDTQYF.

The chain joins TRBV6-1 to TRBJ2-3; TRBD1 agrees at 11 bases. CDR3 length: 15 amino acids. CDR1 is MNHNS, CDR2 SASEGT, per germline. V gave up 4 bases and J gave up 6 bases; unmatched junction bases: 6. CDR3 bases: TGTGCCAGCAGTGGTGGGACAGGGGGACAGGATACGCAGTATTTT. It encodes CASSGGTGGQDTQYF.

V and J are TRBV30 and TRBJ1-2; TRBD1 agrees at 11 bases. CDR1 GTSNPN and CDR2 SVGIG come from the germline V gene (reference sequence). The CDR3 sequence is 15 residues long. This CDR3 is CASDRGHSSNYGYTF. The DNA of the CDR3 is TGTGCTTCGGACAGGGGGCACTCCTCTAACTATGGCTACACCTTC.

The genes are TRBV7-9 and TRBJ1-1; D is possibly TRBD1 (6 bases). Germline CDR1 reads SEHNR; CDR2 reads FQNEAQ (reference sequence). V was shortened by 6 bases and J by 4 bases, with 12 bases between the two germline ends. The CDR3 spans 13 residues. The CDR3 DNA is TGTGCCAGCAGTACAGGGCGGGCCACTGAAGCTTTCTTT. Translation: CASSTGRATEAFF.

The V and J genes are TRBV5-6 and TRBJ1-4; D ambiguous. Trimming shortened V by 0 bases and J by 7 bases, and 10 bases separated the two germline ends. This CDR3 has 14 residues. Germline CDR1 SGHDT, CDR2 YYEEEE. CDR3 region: CASSLALGGEKLFF. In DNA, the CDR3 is TGTGCCAGCAGCTTGGCTTTAGGCGGTGAAAAACTGTTTTTT.

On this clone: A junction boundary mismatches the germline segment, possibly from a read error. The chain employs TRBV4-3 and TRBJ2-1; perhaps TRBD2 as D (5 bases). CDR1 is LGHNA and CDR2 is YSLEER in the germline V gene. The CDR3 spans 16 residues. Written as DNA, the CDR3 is TGCGCCAGCAGCCAAGATTTTGGGAGCTCCGACAATGAGCAGTTCTTC. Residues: CASSQDFGSSDNEQFF.

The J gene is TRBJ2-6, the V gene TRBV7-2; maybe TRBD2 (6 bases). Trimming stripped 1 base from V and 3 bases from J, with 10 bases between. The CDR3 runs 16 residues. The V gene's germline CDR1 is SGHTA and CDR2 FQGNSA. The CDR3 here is CASSLVAGSGANVLTF. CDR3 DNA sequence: TGTGCCAGCAGCTTAGTAGCCGGGAGTGGGGCCAACGTCCTGACTTTC.

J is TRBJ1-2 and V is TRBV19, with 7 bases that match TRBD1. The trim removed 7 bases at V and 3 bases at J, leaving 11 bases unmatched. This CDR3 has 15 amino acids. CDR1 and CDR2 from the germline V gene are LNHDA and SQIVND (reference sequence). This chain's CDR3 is CASTKLGQTDYGYTF. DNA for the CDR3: TGTGCCAGTACGAAGCTGGGACAGACTGACTATGGCTACACCTTC.

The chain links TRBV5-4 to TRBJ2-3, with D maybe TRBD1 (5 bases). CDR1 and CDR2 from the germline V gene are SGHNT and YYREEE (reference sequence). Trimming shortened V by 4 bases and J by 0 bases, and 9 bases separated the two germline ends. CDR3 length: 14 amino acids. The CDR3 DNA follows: TGTGCCAGCAGCAGTCAGGGTAGCACAGATACGCAGTATTTT. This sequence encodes CASSSQGSTDTQYF.

CDR3 region: CASSSGTGNTIYF. The CDR3 nucleotides are TGTGCCAGCTCATCCGGGACAGGGAACACCATATATTTT. J is TRBJ1-3 and V is TRBV18, with TRBD1 matching over 9 bases. Germline CDR1 reads KGHSH; CDR2 reads LQKENI. This CDR3 spans 13 amino acids. Losses at the gene ends were 5 bases for V and 7 bases for J; bases not matched to a gene: 3.

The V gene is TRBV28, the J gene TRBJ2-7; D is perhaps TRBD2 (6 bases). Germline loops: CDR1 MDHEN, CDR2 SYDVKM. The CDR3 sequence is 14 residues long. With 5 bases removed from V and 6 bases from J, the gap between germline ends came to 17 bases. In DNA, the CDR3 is TGTGCCAGCAGTCTACGGGGGAACGGGGGCGAGCAGTACTTC. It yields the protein CASSLRGNGGEQYF.

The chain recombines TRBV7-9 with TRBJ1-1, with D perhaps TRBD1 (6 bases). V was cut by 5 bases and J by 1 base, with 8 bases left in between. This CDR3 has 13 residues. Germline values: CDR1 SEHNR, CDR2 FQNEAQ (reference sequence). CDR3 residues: CASSRQENTEAFF. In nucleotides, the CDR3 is TGTGCCAGCAGCCGACAGGAGAACACTGAAGCTTTCTTT. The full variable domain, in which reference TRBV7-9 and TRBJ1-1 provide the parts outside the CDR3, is DTGVSQNPRHKITKRGQNVTFRCDPISEHNRLYWYRQTLGQGPEFLTYFQNEAQLEKSRLLSDRFSAERPKGSFSTLEIQRTEQGDSAMYLCASSRQENTEAFFGQGTRLTVV.

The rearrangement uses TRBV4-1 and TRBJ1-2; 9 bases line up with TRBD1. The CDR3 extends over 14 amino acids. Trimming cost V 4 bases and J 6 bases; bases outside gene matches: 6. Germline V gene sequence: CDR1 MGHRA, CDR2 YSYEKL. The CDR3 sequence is CASSRRQGVDGYTF. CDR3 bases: TGCGCCAGCAGCCGCAGACAGGGGGTTGATGGCTACACCTTC.

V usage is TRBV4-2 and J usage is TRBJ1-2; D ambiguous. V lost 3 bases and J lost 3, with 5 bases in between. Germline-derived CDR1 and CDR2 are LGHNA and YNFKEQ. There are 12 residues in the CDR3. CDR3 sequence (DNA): TGTGCCAGCAGCCACTCTCACTATGGCTACACCTTC. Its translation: CASSHSHYGYTF.

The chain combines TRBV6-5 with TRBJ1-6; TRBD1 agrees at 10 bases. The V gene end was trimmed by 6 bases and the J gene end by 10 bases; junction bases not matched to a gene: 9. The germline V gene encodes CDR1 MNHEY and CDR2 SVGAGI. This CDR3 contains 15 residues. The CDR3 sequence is CASREPGQGNSPLHF. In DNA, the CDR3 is TGTGCCAGCAGAGAACCGGGACAGGGGAACTCACCCCTCCACTTT.

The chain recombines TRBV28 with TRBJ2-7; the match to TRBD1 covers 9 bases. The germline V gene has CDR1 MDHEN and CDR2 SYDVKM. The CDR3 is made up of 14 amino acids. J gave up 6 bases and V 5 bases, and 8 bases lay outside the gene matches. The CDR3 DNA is TGTGCCAGCAGTCCCGGGGACAGGGAGGGCGAGCAGTACTTC. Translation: CASSPGDREGEQYF.

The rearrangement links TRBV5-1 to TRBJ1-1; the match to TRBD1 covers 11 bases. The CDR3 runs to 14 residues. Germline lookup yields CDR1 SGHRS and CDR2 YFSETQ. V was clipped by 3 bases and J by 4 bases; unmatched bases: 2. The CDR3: CASSSGTGGTEAFF. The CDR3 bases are TGCGCCAGCAGCTCGGGGACAGGGGGCACTGAAGCTTTCTTT.